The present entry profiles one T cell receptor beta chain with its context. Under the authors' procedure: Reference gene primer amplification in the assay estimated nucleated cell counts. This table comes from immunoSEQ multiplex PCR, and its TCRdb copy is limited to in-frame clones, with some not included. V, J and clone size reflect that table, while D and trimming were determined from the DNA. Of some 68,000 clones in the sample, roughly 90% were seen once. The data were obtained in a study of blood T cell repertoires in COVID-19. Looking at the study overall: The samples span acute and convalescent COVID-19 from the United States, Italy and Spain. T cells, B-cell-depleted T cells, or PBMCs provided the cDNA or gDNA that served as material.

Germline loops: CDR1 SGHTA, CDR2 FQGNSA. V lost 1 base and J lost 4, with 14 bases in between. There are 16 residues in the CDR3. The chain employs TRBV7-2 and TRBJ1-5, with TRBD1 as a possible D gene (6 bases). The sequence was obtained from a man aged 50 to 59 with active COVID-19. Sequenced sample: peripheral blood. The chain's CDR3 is CASSLGDNRRNQPQHF. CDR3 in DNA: TGTGCCAGCAGCTTAGGGGACAATCGTAGGAATCAGCCCCAGCATTTT.